These 15 T cell receptor beta chains were sequenced from one sample in a study of blood T cell repertoires in COVID-19. Repertoires were generated with immunoSEQ multiplex PCR, while TCRdb's copy carries only in-frame clones and drops some. Among some 350,000 clones listed, 85% to 90% were seen once. The source material was peripheral blood. All receptors come from a man aged 18 to 29 with active or convalescent COVID-19.

This clone was seen once. This chain joins TRBV7-2 and TRBJ2-3; perhaps TRBD2 as D (6 bases). The CDR3 contains 15 residues. Trimming pared 1 base from V and 4 bases from J, leaving 12 bases between. CDR1 is SGHTA, CDR2 FQGNSA, per germline. This chain's CDR3 is CASSLDGRESDTQYF. The DNA of the CDR3 is TGTGCCAGCAGCTTAGACGGGAGAGAGTCAGATACGCAGTATTTT.

Turning to this clone: Other DNA sequences in the same sample also yield this CDR3. This chain uses TRBV5-6 with TRBJ2-7; 7 bases match TRBD1. The CDR3 has 15 amino acids. J was trimmed by 5 bases and V by 4 bases; bases with no gene match: 12. CDR1 SGHDT and CDR2 YYEEEE come from the germline V gene. The CDR3 sequence is CASSRVPTGDHEQYF. CDR3 DNA sequence: TGTGCCAGCAGCCGTGTCCCAACAGGGGACCACGAGCAGTACTTC.

A single count supports this clone. The rearrangement uses TRBV27 and TRBJ1-5; the D gene is possibly TRBD1 (6 bases). CDR1 and CDR2 (germline): MNHEY, SMNVEV (reference sequence). V was trimmed by 5 bases and J by 9 bases, leaving 17 bases between them. The CDR3 runs to 14 residues. The CDR3 protein is CASSLTRSDRPQHF. DNA for the CDR3: TGTGCCAGCAGTCTTACAAGATCGGACAGGCCCCAGCATTTT.

This chain joins TRBV9 and TRBJ2-1; 7 bases are shared with TRBD2. Germline CDR1 SGDLS, CDR2 YYNGEE. The junction had 11 bases not matched to a gene; V was cut back by 0 bases and J by 8 bases. The CDR3 consists of 16 residues. The CDR3 reads CASSVGPGLSSYEQFF. The CDR3 coding sequence is TGTGCCAGCAGCGTAGGGCCGGGACTATCAAGCTATGAGCAGTTCTTC.

The chain links TRBV3-1 (or the pseudogene TRBV3-2) to TRBJ2-4; D may be TRBD1 (5 bases). CDR1 and CDR2 from the germline V gene are LGHDT and YNNKEL (reference sequence). This CDR3 has 14 residues. Deletions cut 5 bases from V and 6 bases from J, with 14 bases between. The CDR3 loop reads CASSELGPPNIQYF. DNA of the CDR3: TGTGCCAGCAGCGAACTGGGGCCCCCAAACATTCAGTACTTC.

This clone has just one count. J is TRBJ2-2 and V is TRBV5-1; TRBD2 agrees at 8 bases. V lost 4 bases, J lost 4 bases, and 6 bases stayed unmatched. The germline V gene encodes CDR1 SGHRS and CDR2 YFSETQ. The length of the CDR3 is 15 residues. DNA for the CDR3: TGCGCCAGCAGCAACCTAGCGGGCCCCACCGGGGAGCTGTTTTTT. Its translation: CASSNLAGPTGELFF.

The V and J genes are TRBV30 and TRBJ1-2; a weak D match, TRBD1 (6 bases). V lost 5 bases and J 6 bases, leaving 16 bases between the germline ends. The CDR3 contains 13 residues. The germline gives CDR1 GTSNPN, CDR2 SVGIG (reference sequence). The CDR3 region is CAWGNRVSDGYTF. As DNA, the CDR3 is TGTGCCTGGGGCAACAGGGTATCGGATGGCTACACCTTC.

The chain carries TRBV28 and TRBJ2-7, with 7 bases identical to TRBD2. V dropped 4 bases and J dropped 1; count of bases not matched to a gene: 16. The CDR3 runs 18 residues. Per the germline V gene, CDR1 is MDHEN and CDR2 is SYDVKM. The CDR3 nucleotides are TGTGCCAGCAGTTCCATGGGCGGGGGTAGGGTTTGGTCCTACGAGCAGTACTTC. Encoded protein: CASSSMGGGRVWSYEQYF.

This clone came up once. One junction end disagrees with the germline gene, perhaps due to a read error. The chain uses TRBV5-1 and TRBJ2-1; 9 bases match TRBD2. Germline V gives CDR1 SGHRS, CDR2 YFSETQ. The CDR3 runs 16 residues. The CDR3: CASSPTLAGMYSEQFF. The CDR3 DNA is TGCGCCAGCAGTCCGACTCTAGCGGGGATGTACAGTGAGCAGTTCTTC.

V and J are TRBV6-5 and TRBJ1-6; TRBD1 matches 9 bases. CDR1 is MNHEY and CDR2 is SVGAGI in the germline V gene. This CDR3 contains 14 residues. With 7 bases clipped from V and 10 bases from J, the junction kept 8 bases outside the gene matches. The CDR3 spells CASTRDRAGSPLHF. The CDR3 nucleotides are TGTGCCAGCACAAGGGACAGGGCTGGATCACCCCTCCACTTT.

This chain uses TRBV28 with TRBJ1-6; possible D gene TRBD1, 6 bases. Germline V lookup: CDR1 MDHEN, CDR2 SYDVKM. The CDR3 is 15 amino acids. V dropped 1 base and J dropped 7 bases, with 11 bases sitting between them. The CDR3 loop reads CASSLFGDINSPLHF. CDR3 nucleotide sequence: TGTGCCAGCAGTTTATTTGGGGACATCAATTCACCCCTCCACTTT.

A note on this clone: At the DNA level, this CDR3 is encoded by other sequences in the same sample as well. The V call is TRBV5-6, the J call TRBJ2-7; 8 nucleotides line up with TRBD1. The CDR3 has 15 residues. Looked up from germline, CDR1 is SGHDT and CDR2 is YYEEEE. V trimming: 4 bases; J trimming: 5 bases; junction bases outside the gene matches: 11. The CDR3: CASSRVPTGDHEQYF. The DNA of the CDR3 is TGTGCCAGCAGCCGTGTCCCGACAGGGGACCACGAGCAGTACTTC.

V gene TRBV7-2 combines with J gene TRBJ1-4, with a weak D call TRBD1 (5 bases). Germline CDR1 SGHTA, CDR2 FQGNSA. The CDR3 sequence is 15 residues long. Deletions cut 0 bases from V and 8 bases from J, with 13 bases between. The CDR3 nucleotides read TGTGCCAGCAGCTTAGCGCTGGCAGGGTCCGAAAAACTGTTTTTT. This sequence encodes CASSLALAGSEKLFF. The variable domain in full, with the rest retrieved from reference TRBV7-2 and TRBJ1-4, is GAGVSQSPSNKVTEKGKDVELRCDPISGHTALYWYRQSLGQGLEFLIYFQGNSAPDKSGLPSDRFSAERTGGSVSTLTIQRTQQEDSAVYLCASSLALAGSEKLFFGSGTQLSVL.

The chain carries TRBV7-9 and TRBJ1-1, with D uncertain. The CDR3 has 14 amino acids. CDR1 SEHNR and CDR2 FQNEAQ come from the germline V gene (reference sequence). Trimming removed 0 bases from V and 0 bases from J, with 5 bases in between. The DNA for the CDR3 is TGTGCCAGCAGCTTAGCTGCGGTGAACACTGAAGCTTTCTTT. Residues: CASSLAAVNTEAFF.

This clone was recorded once. The V and J genes are TRBV28 and TRBJ2-7, with a possible D match to TRBD1 (6 bases). The germline CDR1 and CDR2 sequences are MDHEN and SYDVKM. This CDR3 contains 16 residues. Trimming removed 0 bases at V and 5 bases at J, with 17 bases between. DNA of the CDR3: TGTGCCAGCAGTTTATGGAGGACGGGCTGGGGGCACGAGCAGTACTTC. Its protein is CASSLWRTGWGHEQYF.